This record concerns one TCR beta chain sequence. Its antigen is not identified. Other DNA sequences from this sample encode an identical CDR3 as well. The sort gate was single viable CD3+CD4+CD8-CD45RO+ cells for memory CD4+ T cells. Positive selection with CD4 microbeads enriched total CD4+ T cells. These data come from a study of memory CD4+ T cells and cytomegalovirus serostatus. Repertoires were generated with immunoSEQ multiplex PCR, while TCRdb's copy carries only in-frame clones and drops some. Of about 92,000 clones in the sample, about 80% were seen once. The study's findings and limits: Of 150 to 200 reported CMV TCRbeta sequences, 67 were found in memory CD4+ repertoires. Median bootstrapped AUC for CMV status was about 0.95 originally, 0.85 to 0.92 US-trained.

The TCR comes from an adult in good health and CMV-seropositive. Sequenced sample: memory CD4+ T cells from blood.

DNA for the CDR3: TGTGCCAGCAGTTGGGGGGGACAGGGTGGGACTGAAGCTTTCTTT. As protein: CASSWGGQGGTEAFF. The chain combines TRBV27 with TRBJ1-1, with 9 bases identical to TRBD1. Looked up from germline, CDR1 is MNHEY and CDR2 is SMNVEV (reference sequence). This CDR3 has 15 amino acids. V lost 4 bases to trimming and J lost 5 bases; unmatched junction nucleotides: 8.